This T cell receptor (beta chain) was obtained from a study of early T cells in non-severe SARS-CoV-2 infection. Study results and caveats: Reliance on VDJdb matching favored anti-spike CD8 responses; private and CD4 specificities were missed.

The CDR3 covers 14 residues. The V end lost 3 bases, the J end lost 3 bases, and 11 bases lay between the germline ends. Each CDR3 protein gets one entry after TCRdb re-called the 5' RACE reads with MiXCR. The top ten clones hold roughly 4.8% of a sample with about 50,000 distinct CDR3 sequences, approximately 9% of them seen once. This clonotype was found many times. The antigen is undetermined. The sequences come from whole blood, collected at baseline. The clonotype originates from an adult who was a healthcare worker with PCR-confirmed SARS-CoV-2 infection or an uninfected control (not recorded which). The V and J genes are TRBV12-3 or TRBV12-4 and TRBJ1-1, with D uncertain. CDR3 nucleotide sequence: TGTGCCAGCAGTTTTACCCTTCGGGACACTGAAGCTTTCTTT. It specifies CASSFTLRDTEAFF.